This T cell receptor beta chain was identified in a study of cytomegalovirus exposure and HLA in healthy donors. PCR used 60 Vbeta primers and 13 Jbeta primers. The table came from immunoSEQ multiplex PCR; TCRdb's copy has only in-frame clones and leaves some out. The table has 80,000 to 90,000 clones, 79% seen once; the top ten hold about 2.9%. V was clipped by 8 bases and J by 3 bases, with 19 bases between them. The germline V gene encodes CDR1 MDHEN and CDR2 SYDVKM. This CDR3 is built from 15 residues. This sequence was found in a man between 25 and 39 years old in good health and CMV-seronegative. This chain uses TRBV28 with TRBJ1-2; D possibly corresponds to TRBD1 (5 bases). Sequencing was performed on PBMCs. The CDR3 nucleotides are TGTGCCAGCTGGGGGGTTATTAGTATGGACTATGGCTACACCTTC. Protein: CASWGVISMDYGYTF.